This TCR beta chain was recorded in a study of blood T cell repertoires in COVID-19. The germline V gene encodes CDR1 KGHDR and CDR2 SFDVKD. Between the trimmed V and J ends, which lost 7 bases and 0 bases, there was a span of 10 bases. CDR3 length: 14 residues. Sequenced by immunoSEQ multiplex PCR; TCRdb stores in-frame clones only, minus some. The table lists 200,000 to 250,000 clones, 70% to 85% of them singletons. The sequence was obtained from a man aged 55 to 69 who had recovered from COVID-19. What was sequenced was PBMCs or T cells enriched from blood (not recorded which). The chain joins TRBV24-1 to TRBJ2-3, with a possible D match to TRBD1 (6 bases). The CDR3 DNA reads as TGTGCCACCAGGGACAGCGTCAGCACAGATACGCAGTATTTT. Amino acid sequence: CATRDSVSTDTQYF.